This TCR beta chain was sequenced for a study of T-cell reconstitution after alpha-beta-depleted transplantation in children. The V gene end was trimmed by 7 bases and the J gene end by 3 bases; junction bases not matched to a gene: 5. Germline V CDR1 and CDR2: DFQATT, SNEGSKA (reference sequence). This CDR3 is built from 15 residues. A few counts support this clonotype. Unique molecular identifiers were incorporated during preparation of the TCRbeta library. Each CDR3 protein gets one entry after TCRdb re-called the PCR reads with MiXCR. Found here are hundreds of thousands of distinct CDR3 sequences, 15% to 20% of them singletons; the top ten hold 25% to 30%.

Sequenced here: PBMCs, mostly from graft donor cells, sampled 360 days after TCRalphabeta/CD19-depleted stem cell transplant. The V gene is TRBV20-1, the J gene TRBJ2-3; 15 bases align to TRBD2. The TCR sequence derives from a boy under three years old who had a stem cell transplant for Wiskott-Aldrich syndrome, so the T cells may come from the graft donor. The CDR3 nucleotides are TGCAGTGGCGGACTAGCGGGAGGGCCGACAGATACGCAGTATTTT. This gives the protein CSGGLAGGPTDTQYF.